Below, 6 T cell receptor beta chains from the same sample are listed, as sequenced in a study of shared clonotypes between healthy human individuals. The repertoire was sequenced with immunoSEQ multiplex PCR; TCRdb's copy has only in-frame clones and lacks some. The table lists over 2 million clones, 92% of them singletons. Sample: naive CD4+ T cells from PBMCs. Subset denoted: CD45RA+ positively selected. The receptors here all came from a man in his late teens or twenties in good health. Some clones in this sample may be carry-over from other donors' samples.

The sample holds a few counts of this clone. This same CDR3 is encoded by further DNA sequences in the sample. The chain employs TRBV7-9 and TRBJ2-5; D gene uncertain. The CDR3 has 11 amino acids. Germline CDR1 reads SEHNR; CDR2 reads FQNEAQ (reference sequence). The V and J ends lost 1 base and 4 bases respectively, with 1 base between them. CDR3 region: CASSLVETQYF. The CDR3 nucleotides read TGTGCCAGCAGCTTAGTAGAGACCCAGTACTTC.

The V and J genes are TRBV10-1 and TRBJ2-2; D possibly corresponds to TRBD2 (6 bases). The CDR3 runs to 18 residues. V was shortened by 1 base and J by 0 bases, with 15 bases between the two germline ends. Germline CDR1 WNHNN, CDR2 SYGVQD (reference sequence). CDR3 region: CASSEYPVADANTGELFF. The CDR3 bases are TGCGCCAGCAGTGAGTACCCGGTAGCGGATGCGAACACCGGGGAGCTGTTTTTT.

The rearrangement joins TRBV4-3 to TRBJ2-7; 8 nucleotides line up with TRBD1. The CDR3 runs 15 residues. V trimming: 1 base; J trimming: 0 bases; junction bases outside the gene matches: 2. Germline V lookup: CDR1 LGHNA, CDR2 YSLEER. CDR3 protein: CASSQGTGFSYEQYF. CDR3 coding DNA: TGCGCCAGCAGCCAAGGGACAGGGTTCTCCTACGAGCAGTACTTC.

CDR3: CASRPGGNTDTQYF. The CDR3 bases are TGTGCCAGCAGGCCGGGGGGGAACACAGATACGCAGTATTTT. The chain is built from TRBV7-2 and TRBJ2-3, with 8 bases identical to TRBD2. From germline, CDR1 is SGHTA and CDR2 FQGNSA. The V segment lost 6 bases and the J segment 2 bases; nucleotides outside the gene matches: 4. The CDR3 has 14 amino acids.

The chain carries TRBV5-1 and TRBJ2-3; no definite D call. Trimming stripped 5 bases from V and 6 bases from J, with 16 bases between. CDR1 is SGHRS, CDR2 YFSETQ, per germline. The CDR3 consists of 14 residues. The CDR3 protein is CASSPRANSDTQYF. The CDR3 nucleotides read TGCGCCAGCAGTCCCCGCGCCAATAGCGATACGCAGTATTTT.

The sample holds one count of this clone. The chain is built from TRBV7-3 and TRBJ2-5; 9 bases are shared with TRBD2. Germline CDR1 is SGHTA and CDR2 is FQGTGA. After removal of 1 base from V and 5 bases from J, the junction contained 8 bases not matched to a gene. CDR3 length: 16 amino acids. The CDR3 protein is CASSLRGGRASETQYF. CDR3 DNA sequence: TGTGCCAGCAGCTTAAGGGGCGGGAGGGCCTCGGAGACCCAGTACTTC.